The present entry profiles one T cell receptor (beta chain) with its context. Its target is not known. V was pared by 3 bases and J by 9 bases, with 20 bases between. The length of the CDR3 is 15 residues. Germline assignment: CDR1 SNHLY and CDR2 FYNNEI. TCRdb reprocessed the 5' RACE reads with MiXCR, giving one entry per CDR3 protein. Here the sample spans about 610,000 distinct CDR3 sequences, about 18% being singletons. The data originate from a study of T-cell memory formation after mild COVID-19. Study-wide background: TCR clusters showed largely donor specificity.

Points from the study as a whole: Cross-reactive memory appears to have joined, as suggested by some responding clones showing up in pre-infection memory. The study found contracting CD4+ clones mainly in CM and EM and contracting CD8+ clones in EMRA. Later expanders leaned toward CD4+, whereas clones contracting from day 15 to 85 were balanced CD4/CD8.

Sequenced material: PBMCs or a T cell subset sorted from them (not recorded which). The chain combines TRBV2 with TRBJ2-5, with D possibly being TRBD1 or TRBD2 (6 bases each). This receptor was taken from an adult woman who had mild COVID-19 (a few samples of this study predate the infection). Cell type and time point are not known. CDR3 amino acids: CASSESEARGAAQYF. CDR3 nucleotide sequence: TGTGCCAGCAGTGAGAGTGAGGCGAGGGGGGCGGCCCAGTACTTC.